This T cell receptor (beta chain) was found in a study of T cells in Graves' hyperthyroidism and ophthalmopathy. Broader study findings: Progression to ophthalmopathy was predicted a median of 6.5 months early. Most clonotypes expanded in thyroid above 0.001 were likewise present in blood.

The CDR3 sequence is 12 residues long. Germline-derived CDR1 and CDR2 are GTSNPN and SVGIG (reference sequence). Trimming cost V 8 bases and J 2 bases, with 12 bases left between them. This clonotype was seen many times. Its antigen is still unknown. Amplification of TCR beta CDR3 regions was performed using RNA transcripts as template. HTBI primers drove first-round RT-PCR of the TCR CDR3. TCRdb fed the multiplex PCR reads into MiXCR, producing one record per CDR3 protein. Here the sample spans some 360,000 distinct CDR3 sequences, about a sixth being singletons. For ophthalmopathy patients, the Clinical Activity Score was at least 3 and the NOSPECS grade at least 4; duration was under 3 months. Patients with uncontrolled infections, other autoimmune diseases, pregnancy or lactation were excluded.

This sequence was found in a middle-aged woman with Graves' ophthalmopathy. Sequencing was done on a sample of blood. The chain joins TRBV30 to TRBJ1-2; D might be TRBD1 (5 bases). In nucleotides, the CDR3 is TGTGCCGAAAGCCGACAGAACTATGGCTACACCTTC. Translation: CAESRQNYGYTF.